A single sample is the source of the 15 T cell receptor beta chains below, sequenced in a study of T cell changes during pregnancy in multiple sclerosis. Sequenced by immunoSEQ multiplex PCR; TCRdb stores in-frame clones only, minus some. The sample consists of approximately 49,000 clones, over 75% of them appearing once. This specimen consisted of CD4+ T cells from peripheral blood mononuclear cells, obtained in the second trimester of pregnancy. These receptors were obtained from a female donor with multiple sclerosis, enrolled in a pregnancy study.

The table lists this clone with a few counts. The J gene is TRBJ1-3, the V gene TRBV4-1; 10 nucleotides align to TRBD1. The CDR3 is 18 residues long. V gave up 3 bases and J gave up 0 bases; unmatched junction bases: 8. Germline V gene sequence: CDR1 MGHRA, CDR2 YSYEKL. CDR3 coding DNA: TGCGCCAGCAGCCAGGGGGGGACAGGGGTAAACTCTGGAAACACCATATATTTT. It translates to CASSQGGTGVNSGNTIYF.

The chain couples TRBV7-3 to TRBJ2-3; perhaps TRBD1 as D (5 bases). CDR3 length: 14 residues. Trimming took 8 bases from V and 0 from J, leaving 12 bases between them. In germline, CDR1 is SGHTA, CDR2 FQGTGA. CDR3 amino acids: CASQQGVSTDTQYF. Written as DNA, the CDR3 is TGTGCCAGCCAACAAGGGGTTAGCACAGATACGCAGTATTTT. The complete variable domain, with remaining parts taken from reference TRBV7-3 and TRBJ2-3, reads GAGVSQTPSNKVTEKGKYVELRCDPISGHTALYWYRQSLGQGPEFLIYFQGTGAADDSGLPNDRFFAVRPEGSVSTLKIQRTERGDSAVYLCASQQGVSTDTQYFGPGTRLTVL.

This chain links TRBV7-9 with TRBJ2-1; 8 bases map to TRBD2. Germline loops: CDR1 SEHNR, CDR2 FQNEAQ (reference sequence). With 4 bases clipped from V and 0 bases from J, the junction kept 11 bases outside the gene matches. The CDR3 has 18 residues. CDR3 coding DNA: TGTGCCAGCAGCTCCCCCGGGGGGGGTCTTTCCTCCTACAATGAGCAGTTCTTC. Protein product: CASSSPGGGLSSYNEQFF.

The chain uses TRBV19 and TRBJ2-7; D call uncertain. Germline lookup yields CDR1 LNHDA and CDR2 SQIVND (reference sequence). V was shortened by 3 bases and J by 3 bases, with 12 bases between the two germline ends. This CDR3 comprises 14 residues. The CDR3 sequence: CASSIDRTYYEQYF. The CDR3 region has the DNA TGTGCCAGTAGTATCGATCGCACCTACTACGAGCAGTACTTC.

The rearrangement joins TRBV6-1 to TRBJ2-7; no firm D call. Germline V gene lookup returns CDR1 MNHNS and CDR2 SASEGT. The CDR3 has 13 residues. Trimming shortened V by 1 base and J by 5 bases, and 9 bases separated the two germline ends. CDR3 bases: TGTGCCAGCAGTGAAGGAAGGAGCGACGAGCAGTACTTC. Residues: CASSEGRSDEQYF.

This rearrangement joins TRBV6-1 to TRBJ2-1; TRBD2 matches at 11 bases. Losses at the gene ends were 1 base for V and 9 bases for J; bases not matched to a gene: 5. CDR1 is MNHNS, CDR2 SASEGT, per germline. This CDR3 is built from 15 residues. The CDR3 protein is CASSEVLAGGSEQFF. The DNA for the CDR3 is TGTGCCAGCAGTGAAGTGCTAGCGGGAGGTTCTGAGCAGTTCTTC.

This sequence joins TRBV7-2 and TRBJ1-2; possibly TRBD1 for D (5 bases). V was clipped by 5 bases and J by 6 bases, with 13 bases between them. The germline gives CDR1 SGHTA, CDR2 FQGNSA. The length of the CDR3 is 13 residues. The CDR3 reads CASSHLRGDGYTF. The CDR3 DNA is TGTGCCAGCAGCCACCTCCGGGGGGATGGCTACACCTTC.

This chain joins TRBV28 and TRBJ1-5; D is perhaps TRBD1 (6 bases). The CDR3 runs to 17 residues. CDR1 is MDHEN, CDR2 SYDVKM, per germline. V was cut by 4 bases and J by 1 base, with 17 bases left in between. CDR3 nucleotides: TGTGCCAGCAGTTCCCCGAACAGGGTTAGGAGCAATCAGCCCCAGCATTTT. The encoded protein is CASSSPNRVRSNQPQHF. Full variable domain (missing parts from reference TRBV28 and TRBJ1-5): DVKVTQSSRYLVKRTGEKVFLECVQDMDHENMFWYRQDPGLGLRLIYFSYDVKMKEKGDIPEGYSVSREKKERFSLILESASTNQTSMYLCASSSPNRVRSNQPQHFGDGTRLSIL.

This chain uses TRBV11-2 with TRBJ2-4; 9 bases are a match to TRBD2. The CDR3 loop spans 14 amino acids. The V segment lost 5 bases and the J segment 8 bases; nucleotides outside the gene matches: 7. Germline CDR1 SGHAT, CDR2 FQNNGV. The CDR3 reads CASSQSGRWDIQYF. Here the CDR3 DNA reads TGTGCCAGCAGCCAGAGCGGGAGGTGGGACATTCAGTACTTC.

V usage is TRBV11-2 and J usage is TRBJ2-3; D unresolved. The CDR3 is made up of 14 amino acids. Germline V CDR1 and CDR2: SGHAT, FQNNGV. The V end lost 5 bases, the J end lost 1 base, and 10 bases lay between the germline ends. The CDR3 protein is CASSRFFGTDTQYF. CDR3 sequence (DNA): TGTGCCAGCAGCCGTTTCTTCGGCACAGATACGCAGTATTTT.

This clone showed up just once. V usage is TRBV4-3 and J usage is TRBJ1-2; possible D gene TRBD1, 5 bases. CDR1 LGHNA and CDR2 YSLEER come from the germline V gene. Trimming removed 0 bases at V and 8 bases at J, with 22 bases between. The CDR3 loop spans 17 amino acids. The CDR3 region is CASSQDLGGSGPWGYTF. The CDR3 DNA sequence: TGCGCCAGCAGCCAAGATTTGGGGGGAAGCGGACCTTGGGGCTACACCTTC.

J is TRBJ1-1 and V is TRBV27; 7 bases are a match to TRBD1. This CDR3 is built from 13 residues. J was trimmed by 7 bases and V by 5 bases; bases with no gene match: 7. Germline V CDR1 and CDR2: MNHEY, SMNVEV (reference sequence). The CDR3 nucleotides are TGTGCCAGCAGTACCGGGACAGAGCGTGAAGCTTTCTTT. As protein: CASSTGTEREAFF.

This chain connects TRBV6-1 to TRBJ2-7; D assignment may be TRBD1 or TRBD2 (5 bases each). CDR1 is MNHNS, CDR2 SASEGT, per germline. V lost 5 bases and J lost 3, with 14 bases in between. The CDR3 is 14 amino acids. CDR3 nucleotides: TGTGCCAGCAGTCAAGGGGTTCGGGACTACGAGCAGTACTTC. Translating gives CASSQGVRDYEQYF.

This chain uses TRBV14 with TRBJ1-3; 9 nucleotides align to TRBD1. This CDR3 has 17 amino acids. Germline-derived CDR1 and CDR2 are SGHDN and FVKESK. After removal of 4 bases from V and 0 bases from J, the junction contained 7 bases not matched to a gene. The CDR3 sequence is CASSPKGQGSSGNTIYF. The CDR3 DNA sequence: TGTGCCAGCAGCCCCAAGGGACAGGGTTCCTCTGGAAACACCATATATTTT.

The V and J genes are TRBV11-2 and TRBJ1-1; no clear D gene. The germline V gene encodes CDR1 SGHAT and CDR2 FQNNGV. V dropped 5 bases and J dropped 11 bases, with 12 bases sitting between them. CDR3 length equals 11 residues. The CDR3 sequence: CASSQRVGAFF. The CDR3 nucleotides are TGTGCCAGCAGCCAGCGCGTTGGTGCTTTCTTT.